The clone carrying this T cell receptor beta chain has only a few counts. This entry comes from a study of T cell repertoires in ileal Crohn's disease. Study in general: Postoperative therapy was given to about half: about ten thiopurines, about 19 anti-TNF agents.

TCRB immunosequencing input was 400 to 650 nanograms of biopsy DNA per sample. Method: immunoSEQ multiplex PCR; TCRdb's copy keeps in-frame clones and lacks some. The table shows roughly 15,000 clones, with roughly 83% occurring only once. Patients were adults with ileal or ileocolonic Crohn's disease needing resection. This CDR3 contains 16 residues. Germline trimming cut 5 bases from V and 3 bases from J; bases unmatched to any gene: 9. CDR1 is MGHDK and CDR2 is SYGVNS in the germline V gene. Sequenced input: ileal tissue. The chain joins TRBV25-1 to TRBJ2-3; 9 bases align to TRBD2. The sequence was obtained from an adult with Crohn's disease. CDR3 in amino acids: CASSSGLAGETDTQYF. The CDR3 region has the DNA TGTGCCAGCAGTTCGGGCTTAGCGGGGGAGACAGATACGCAGTATTTT.